One sample yielded the 18 T cell receptor beta chains listed below, sequenced in a study of spatial heterogeneity in lung cancer. The study, taken as a whole, reports: Tumor mutation count correlated with how many alpha and beta TCRs expanded intratumorally.

Via MiXCR, TCRdb re-called the 5' RACE reads, giving one row per CDR3 protein. The data hold about 100,000 distinct CDR3 sequences, with 4.4% observed a single time. Antigen specificity for these receptors is unknown. Time point of the sample: sample taken at primary tumor resection. This sample comprised lung tumor tissue, obtained at surgery. All receptors derive from a male donor with early-stage non-small cell lung cancer.

This clonotype has at least ten counts. The V call is TRBV6-5, the J call TRBJ2-1; 7 bases agree with TRBD2. CDR1 MNHEY and CDR2 SVGAGI come from the germline V gene. The CDR3 totals 16 residues. The trim removed 2 bases at V and 9 bases at J, leaving 13 bases unmatched. For the CDR3, the DNA is TGTGCCAGCAGTTACACCCGGGACTACCGACGTAGTGAGCAGTTCTTC. The encoded protein is CASSYTRDYRRSEQFF.

This clonotype was found many times. The chain combines TRBV28 with TRBJ2-3; 9 bases match TRBD1. Germline CDR1 and CDR2: MDHEN and SYDVKM. The CDR3 is 15 residues long. The ends lost 6 bases at V and 6 bases at J; junction bases unmatched: 10. This CDR3 is CASRGEQGAGDTQYF. The DNA of the CDR3 is TGTGCCAGCAGGGGGGAACAGGGGGCAGGTGATACGCAGTATTTT.

This clonotype has at least ten counts. The CDR3 region is CATSDSEISGNNEQFF. CDR3 DNA: TGTGCCACCAGTGATTCCGAGATTAGCGGGAACAATGAGCAGTTCTTC. The rearrangement links TRBV24-1 to TRBJ2-1, with TRBD2 matching 8 bases. Germline CDR1 is KGHDR and CDR2 is SFDVKD. Losses at the gene ends were 2 bases for V and 5 bases for J; bases not matched to a gene: 7. The CDR3 length is 16 residues.

This clonotype has a count of ten or more. V is TRBV20-1 and J is TRBJ2-7, with D unclear. Trimming took 5 bases from V and 2 from J, leaving 13 bases between them. This CDR3 is built from 13 residues. Germline CDR1 and CDR2: DFQATT and SNEGSKA (reference sequence). CDR3 region: CSASWEGPYEQYF. The DNA of the CDR3 is TGCAGTGCTTCCTGGGAAGGGCCCTACGAGCAGTACTTC.

V gene TRBV9 combines with J gene TRBJ2-7; D unclear. The CDR3 spans 14 residues. V was clipped by 4 bases and J by 5 bases, with 16 bases between them. Germline CDR1 reads SGDLS; CDR2 reads YYNGEE. CDR3 sequence (DNA): TGTGCCAGCAGCATACATGCCACGTCCCACGAGCAGTACTTC. This encodes CASSIHATSHEQYF. The full variable domain, completed using reference TRBV9 and TRBJ2-7, is DSGVTQTPKHLITATGQRVTLRCSPRSGDLSVYWYQQSLDQGLQFLIQYYNGEERAKGNILERFSAQQFPDLHSELNLSSLELGDSALYFCASSIHATSHEQYFGPGTRLTVT.

This clonotype was counted ten times or more. The rearrangement links TRBV24-1 to TRBJ2-7; D is possibly TRBD2 (6 bases). From germline, CDR1 is KGHDR and CDR2 SFDVKD. CDR3 length: 11 residues. The V and J ends lost 8 bases and 4 bases respectively, with 8 bases between them. The CDR3 loop is CATKAGYEQYF. CDR3 coding DNA: TGTGCCACCAAGGCGGGGTACGAGCAGTACTTC.

There are many counts of this clonotype. V is TRBV6-1 and J is TRBJ2-2; 8 bases fit TRBD2. V lost 8 bases to trimming and J lost 0 bases; unmatched junction nucleotides: 5. This CDR3 spans 15 amino acids. From germline, CDR1 is MNHNS and CDR2 SASEGT. The CDR3 DNA is TGTGCCAGCGGGCTAGCGGGCGCGAACACCGGGGAGCTGTTTTTT. The encoded protein is CASGLAGANTGELFF.

This clonotype was detected only a few times. This chain connects TRBV3-1 to TRBJ2-1, with 8 bases lining up with TRBD2. This CDR3 is built from 19 residues. In germline, CDR1 is LGHDT, CDR2 YNNKEL (reference sequence). The J segment lost 5 bases and the V segment lost 3 bases, leaving 18 bases of the junction unmatched. The CDR3 region is CASSHAPKRTGRDHNEQFF. CDR3 bases: TGTGCCAGCAGCCACGCCCCCAAACGTACCGGGAGGGACCACAATGAGCAGTTCTTC.

The chain links TRBV28 to TRBJ1-6; D call uncertain. Germline values: CDR1 MDHEN, CDR2 SYDVKM. V dropped 6 bases and J dropped 5 bases, with 11 bases sitting between them. The CDR3 totals 14 residues. Here the CDR3 DNA reads TGTGCCAGCAGAGCCGCGGGAGATAATTCACCCCTCCACTTT. It is translated as CASRAAGDNSPLHF.

This clonotype was counted many times. This chain uses TRBV2 with TRBJ2-7, with unresolved D. The ends were cut back, 3 bases at V and 4 bases at J, with 13 bases in the middle. The CDR3 runs to 14 residues. Germline V CDR1 and CDR2: SNHLY, FYNNEI. CDR3 coding DNA: TGTGCCAGCAGTGATCTAGGAATAACGTACGAGCAGTACTTC. The encoded protein is CASSDLGITYEQYF.

This clonotype was observed a few times. J is TRBJ2-5 and V is TRBV30; 7 bases map to TRBD2. The V gene end was trimmed by 2 bases and the J gene end by 12 bases; junction bases not matched to a gene: 12. The germline CDR1 and CDR2 sequences are GTSNPN and SVGIG (reference sequence). The CDR3 has 13 residues. The CDR3 is CAWSSHQTSAKYF. CDR3 coding DNA: TGTGCCTGGAGTTCTCACCAAACTAGCGCAAAGTACTTC.

This clonotype occurred many times. V usage is TRBV2 and J usage is TRBJ2-1; 10 nucleotides agree with TRBD2. CDR1 and CDR2 (germline): SNHLY, FYNNEI. Trimming cost V 6 bases and J 6 bases; bases outside gene matches: 2. CDR3 length equals 13 residues. The CDR3 region has the DNA TGTGCCAGCAGACTAGCGGGGACCAATGAGCAGTTCTTC. Translating gives CASRLAGTNEQFF.

CDR3 in DNA: TGTGCCAGCAGTCCCGACAGGGGAAATTTCTATGGCTACACCTTC. Protein: CASSPDRGNFYGYTF. This chain uses TRBV12-3 or TRBV12-4 with TRBJ1-2, with 8 nucleotides matching TRBD1. The CDR3 contains 15 residues. V lost 5 bases, J lost 4 bases, and 9 bases stayed unmatched.

J is TRBJ2-5 and V is TRBV11-3; D is ambiguous. The germline V gene has CDR1 SGHNT and CDR2 YENEEA. V was shortened by 1 base and J by 5 bases, with 8 bases between the two germline ends. CDR3 length: 13 residues. CDR3: CASSLVPGETQYF. CDR3 DNA sequence: TGTGCCAGCAGCTTAGTCCCTGGGGAGACCCAGTACTTC.

The chain recombines TRBV4-1 with TRBJ1-1, with D hard to call. CDR3 length equals 15 residues. The V gene's germline CDR1 is MGHRA and CDR2 YSYEKL. Trimming took off 3 bases at V and 1 base at J, with 12 bases between the two ends. The CDR3: CASSQPRGQNTEAFF. The CDR3 nucleotides read TGCGCCAGCAGCCAGCCCCGTGGCCAGAACACTGAAGCTTTCTTT.

This clonotype was counted many times. J is TRBJ1-3 and V is TRBV28; a weak D match, TRBD1 (6 bases). The ends were cut back, 7 bases at V and 0 bases at J, with 13 bases in the middle. Germline-derived CDR1 and CDR2 are MDHEN and SYDVKM. The CDR3 is made up of 15 amino acids. CDR3 protein: CASTKQGASGNTIYF. The CDR3 DNA reads TGTGCCAGCACCAAACAGGGAGCCTCTGGAAACACCATATATTTT.

This clonotype has a count of ten or more. The chain links TRBV6-6 to TRBJ1-1; D remains unclear. CDR3 size: 17 residues. Trimming stripped 6 bases from V and 2 bases from J, with 22 bases between. CDR1 and CDR2 (germline): MNHNY, SVGAGI (reference sequence). The DNA for the CDR3 is TGTGCCAGCAGCAAAGGACCTCTGCAATACTATAACACTGAAGCTTTCTTT. This gives the protein CASSKGPLQYYNTEAFF.

This clonotype was recorded many times. This chain links TRBV2 with TRBJ1-5, with a possible D match to TRBD1 (5 bases). The CDR3 totals 14 residues. V lost 8 bases and J 7 bases, leaving 18 bases between the germline ends. Germline loops: CDR1 SNHLY, CDR2 FYNNEI. This chain's CDR3 is CASRKAGGGQPQHF. DNA for the CDR3: TGTGCCAGCCGCAAGGCGGGGGGTGGCCAGCCCCAGCATTTT.